This T cell receptor beta chain was sequenced during a study of blood T cell repertoires in COVID-19. The repertoire was sequenced with immunoSEQ multiplex PCR; TCRdb's copy has only in-frame clones and lacks some. The data hold approximately 140,000 clones, with 70% to 90% observed a single time. Trimming removed 3 bases from V and 10 bases from J, with 7 bases in between. The CDR3 totals 11 residues. The chain employs TRBV12-3 or TRBV12-4 and TRBJ2-1, with D hard to call. This receptor was obtained from a woman aged 60-70 years with COVID-19, enrolled during active disease. The source material was peripheral blood. The DNA of the CDR3 is TGTGCCAGCAGTTTTGGGCCCGAGCAGTTCTTC. Its translation is CASSFGPEQFF.